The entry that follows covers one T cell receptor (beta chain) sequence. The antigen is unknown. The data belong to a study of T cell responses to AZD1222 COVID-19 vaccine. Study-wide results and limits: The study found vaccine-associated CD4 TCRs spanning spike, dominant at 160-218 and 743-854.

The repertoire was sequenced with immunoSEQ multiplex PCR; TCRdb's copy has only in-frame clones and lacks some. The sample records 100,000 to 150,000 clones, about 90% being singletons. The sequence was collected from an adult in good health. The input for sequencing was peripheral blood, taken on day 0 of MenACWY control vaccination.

The CDR3, as DNA: TGTGCCAGCATCCCGGGACAGGGGTCAGATACGCAGTATTTT. Amino acid sequence: CASIPGQGSDTQYF. The chain recombines TRBV11-2 with TRBJ2-3; TRBD1 matches at 10 bases. V lost 7 bases and J lost 4; bases outside the gene matches: 5. The CDR3 length is 14 residues. Germline lookup yields CDR1 SGHAT and CDR2 FQNNGV. Combining the CDR3 with reference TRBV11-2 and TRBJ2-3 gives the whole variable domain EAGVAQSPRYKIIEKRQSVAFWCNPISGHATLYWYQQILGQGPKLLIQFQNNGVVDDSQLPKDRFSAERLKGVDSTLKIQPAKLEDSAVYLCASIPGQGSDTQYFGPGTRLTVL.